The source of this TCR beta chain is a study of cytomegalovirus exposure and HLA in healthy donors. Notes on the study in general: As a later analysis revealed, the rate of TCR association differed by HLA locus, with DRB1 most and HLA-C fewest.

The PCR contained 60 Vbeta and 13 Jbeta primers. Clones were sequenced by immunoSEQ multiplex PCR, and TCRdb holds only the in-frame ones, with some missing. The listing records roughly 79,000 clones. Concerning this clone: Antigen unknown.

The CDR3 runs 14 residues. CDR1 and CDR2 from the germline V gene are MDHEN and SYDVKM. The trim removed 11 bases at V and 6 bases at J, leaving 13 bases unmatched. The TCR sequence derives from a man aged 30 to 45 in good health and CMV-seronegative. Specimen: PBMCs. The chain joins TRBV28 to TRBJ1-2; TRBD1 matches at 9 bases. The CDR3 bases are TGTGCCGCGGAACCGGGACAGGGAACTAATGGCTACACCTTC. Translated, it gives CAAEPGQGTNGYTF.